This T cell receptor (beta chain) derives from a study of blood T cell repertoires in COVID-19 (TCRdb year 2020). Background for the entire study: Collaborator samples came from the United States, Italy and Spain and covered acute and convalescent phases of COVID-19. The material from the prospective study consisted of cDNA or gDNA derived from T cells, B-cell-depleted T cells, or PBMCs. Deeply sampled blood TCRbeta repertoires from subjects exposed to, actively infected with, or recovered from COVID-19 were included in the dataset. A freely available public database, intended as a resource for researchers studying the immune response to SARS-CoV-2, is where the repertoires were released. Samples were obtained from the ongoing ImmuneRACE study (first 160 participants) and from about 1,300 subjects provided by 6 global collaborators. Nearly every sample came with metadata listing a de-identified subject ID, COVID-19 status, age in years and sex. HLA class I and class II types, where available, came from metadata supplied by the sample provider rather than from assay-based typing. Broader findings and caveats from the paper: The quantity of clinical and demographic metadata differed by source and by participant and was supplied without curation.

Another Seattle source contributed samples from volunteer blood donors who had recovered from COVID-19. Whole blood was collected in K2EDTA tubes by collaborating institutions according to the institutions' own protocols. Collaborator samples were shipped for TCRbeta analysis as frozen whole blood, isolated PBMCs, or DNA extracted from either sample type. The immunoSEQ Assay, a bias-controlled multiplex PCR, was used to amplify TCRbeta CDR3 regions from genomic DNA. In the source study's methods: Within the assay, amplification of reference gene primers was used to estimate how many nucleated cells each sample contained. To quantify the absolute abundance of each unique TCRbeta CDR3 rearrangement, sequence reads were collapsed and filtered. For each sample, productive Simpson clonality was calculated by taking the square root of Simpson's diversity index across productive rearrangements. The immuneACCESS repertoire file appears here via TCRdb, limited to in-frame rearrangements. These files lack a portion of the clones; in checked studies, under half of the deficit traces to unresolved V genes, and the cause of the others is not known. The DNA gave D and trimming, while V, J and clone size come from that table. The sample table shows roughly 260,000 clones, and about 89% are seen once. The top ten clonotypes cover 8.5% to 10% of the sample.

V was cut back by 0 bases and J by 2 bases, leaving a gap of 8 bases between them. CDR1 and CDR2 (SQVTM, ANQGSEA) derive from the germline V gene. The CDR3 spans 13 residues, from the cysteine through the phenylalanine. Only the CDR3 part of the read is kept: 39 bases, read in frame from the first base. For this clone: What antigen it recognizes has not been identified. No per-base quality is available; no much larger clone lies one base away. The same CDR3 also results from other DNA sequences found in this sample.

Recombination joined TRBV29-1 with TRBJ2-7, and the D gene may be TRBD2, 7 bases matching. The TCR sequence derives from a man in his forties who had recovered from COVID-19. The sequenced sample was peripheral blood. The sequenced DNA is TGCAGCGTTGAAGAAGGGGGGGCCTACGAGCAGTACTTC. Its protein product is CSVEEGGAYEQYF.